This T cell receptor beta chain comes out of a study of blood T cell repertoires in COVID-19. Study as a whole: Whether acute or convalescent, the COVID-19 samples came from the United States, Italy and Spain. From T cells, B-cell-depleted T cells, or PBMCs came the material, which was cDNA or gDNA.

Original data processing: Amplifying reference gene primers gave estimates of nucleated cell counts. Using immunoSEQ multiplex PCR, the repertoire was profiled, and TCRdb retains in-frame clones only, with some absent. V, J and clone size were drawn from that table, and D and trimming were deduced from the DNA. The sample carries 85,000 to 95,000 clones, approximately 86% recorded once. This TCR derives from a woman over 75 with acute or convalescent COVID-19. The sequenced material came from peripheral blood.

This CDR3 reads CASSLEGQGSYEQYF. CDR3 nucleotides: TGCGCCAGCAGCTTGGAAGGGCAGGGGTCCTACGAGCAGTACTTC. This sequence joins TRBV5-1 and TRBJ2-7; TRBD1 is a possible D gene (6 bases). The CDR3 covers 15 residues. The ends were cut back, 0 bases at V and 1 base at J, with 11 bases in the middle. From germline, CDR1 is SGHRS and CDR2 YFSETQ.